Below, one T cell receptor beta chain is given with its context. Its target antigen remains unknown. No qualities accompany the bases; no much larger clone lies one base away. The data derive from a study of beta chain features in type 1 diabetes (dated by TCRdb to the late 2010s). At the level of the whole study: No differences in mean age, gender distribution, total cell number or subset yield were found between patients and healthy donors. A total of 107,917,701 sorted cells were examined across all samples, and a strong correlation was observed between cell number per subset and RNA yield. In the study, recently diagnosed type 1 diabetes patients and matched healthy donors were compared on the TCRB repertoires of their sorted circulating CD4+ T cell subsets. Regulatory and stem cell-like memory subsets were obtained from only 8 patients and roughly 8 healthy donors, while naive and central memory subsets were obtained from all 30 or so donors. Beyond this particular receptor, the publication reports: PCR may preferentially amplify shorter templates, but because patient and control samples were amplified and corrected together, any resulting skew would affect both groups equally. In all four CD4+ subsets, TCRB CDR3 length was moderately but significantly shorter in type 1 diabetes patients. The naive, central memory and regulatory TCRB repertoires appeared to resemble one another more closely among patients than among healthy donors. Because cDNA was sequenced instead of genomic DNA, highly expressing activated cells could be over-represented, though the groups showed no difference in activation or CD3 levels. At VDJ recombination sites, patients with type 1 diabetes made fewer insertions and deleted more nucleotides, a pattern implying thymic rearrangement abnormalities. HLA sub-analyses involved small numbers of individuals, so any influence of HLA type on TCRB rearrangement remained unresolved.

The entire amount of isolated RNA was reverse transcribed using the High Capacity cDNA Reverse Transcription Kit, so the sequenced TCRB transcripts were expressed ones. Deep immunoSEQ sequencing was applied to naive, central memory and regulatory T cell samples, giving an average of roughly 3.6 million total reads per sample. After sorted cells were lysed in RLT buffer, RNA was extracted with DNase-treated RNeasy Micro or Mini kits, with the choice depending on cell number. Each cell subset was processed separately to prevent cross-contamination, with patient and healthy donor samples processed together. TCRB sequences were amplified from cDNA with the immunoSEQ multiplex PCR, producing 87-bp fragments spanning the CDR3 region. Sequencing of the amplicons was performed on the Illumina HiSeq platform. In the original analysis: PCR bias was corrected computationally using synthetic template baselines, and reads within Hamming distance 2 were collapsed, with unmergeable singletons discarded. Reads were aligned to IMGT to assign V, D and J genes, CDR3 length, and insertions or deletions at six rearrangement sites. Within each subset, clonotype counts were normalized to the number of sorted cells before true diversity and Gini coefficients were calculated with the tcR R package. The overlap coefficient, calculated on TCRB nucleotide sequences, was used to measure repertoire sharing. Out-of-frame TCRB sequences from naive cells were analyzed to stand in for the pre-selection repertoire. The source is immuneACCESS, and TCRdb retained only in-frame sequences with V and J called. Part of the clones is not carried over; for the studies checked, unresolved V genes explain less than half of this, and the remainder is unexplained. The V and J calls and clone size are taken from that table; D and trimming were inferred from the DNA. This sample is represented by 400,000 to 500,000 clones; approximately 14% of them were singletons. About 0.04% of the sample rests with the top ten.

Each donor gave one peripheral blood draw, around 100 mL on average, collected into heparinised tubes. A BD FACSAria II and a panel including CD45RO, CCR7, CD25, CD127, CD95 and CD27 were used to sort naive, central memory, regulatory and stem cell-like memory CD4+ T cells. All sorted populations exceeded 95% purity. Right away, PBMCs were isolated by Lymphoprep density gradient centrifugation and were stained directly, with no culture step. To minimize batch effects, samples were stained and sorted in pairs, one healthy donor with one patient per experiment. The receptor was isolated from a young man in good health. The sample was naive CD4+ T cells from blood. Per the publication, the cell subset or site label means: true naive CD4+ T cells.

The nucleotide sequence is given as TGCGCCAGCAGCAACCGACAGGGAAATAATGAAAAACTGTTTTTT. Its coded protein is CASSNRQGNNEKLFF. Recombination joined TRBV5-1 with TRBJ1-4, with 7 bases aligning to TRBD1. The CDR3 has 15 amino acids, counting the end cysteine and phenylalanine. The only DNA kept is the CDR3, 45 bases in frame from the first base. Reading the germline V gene gives CDR1 SGHRS and CDR2 YFSETQ. Germline trimming amounts to 4 bases on V and 4 bases on J, with 7 as the count of junction bases outside the gene matches. The variable domain in full, with residues beyond the CDR3 obtained from the reference TRBV5-1 and TRBJ1-4 genes, is KAGVTQTPRYLIKTRGQQVTLSCSPISGHRSVSWYQQTPGQGLQFLFEYFSETQRNKGNFPGRFSGRQFSNSRSEMNVSTLELGDSALYLCASSNRQGNNEKLFFGSGTQLSVL.